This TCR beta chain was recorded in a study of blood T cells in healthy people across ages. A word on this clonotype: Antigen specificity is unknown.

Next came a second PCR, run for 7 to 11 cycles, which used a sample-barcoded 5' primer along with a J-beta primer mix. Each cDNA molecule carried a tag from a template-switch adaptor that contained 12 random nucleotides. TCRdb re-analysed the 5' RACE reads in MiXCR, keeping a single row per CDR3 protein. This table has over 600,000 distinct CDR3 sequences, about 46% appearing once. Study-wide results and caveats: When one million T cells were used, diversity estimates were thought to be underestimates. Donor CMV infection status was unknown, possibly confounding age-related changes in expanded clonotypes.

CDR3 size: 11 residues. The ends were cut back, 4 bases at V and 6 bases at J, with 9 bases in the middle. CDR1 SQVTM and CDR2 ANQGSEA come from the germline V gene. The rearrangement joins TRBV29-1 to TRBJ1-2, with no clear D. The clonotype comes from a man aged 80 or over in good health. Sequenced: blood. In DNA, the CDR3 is TGCAGCGTTGGTCTAAGGGATGGCTACACCTTC. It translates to CSVGLRDGYTF. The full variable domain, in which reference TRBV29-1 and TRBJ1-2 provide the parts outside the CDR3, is SAVISQKPSRDICQRGTSLTIQCQVDSQVTMMFWYRQQPGQSLTLIATANQGSEATYESGFVIDKFPISRPNLTFSTLTVSNMSPEDSSIYLCSVGLRDGYTFGSGTRLTVV.